A selection of T cell receptor beta chains follows, all from one sample in a study of PD-1 blockade in classical Hodgkin lymphoma. Libraries were prepared by immunoSEQ multiplex PCR; TCRdb keeps only in-frame clonotypes and omits some of them. This table has some 93,000 clones, about 88% appearing once. The sample was peripheral blood mononuclear cells (PBMCs), taken before the second cycle of nivolumab. The receptors were sampled from a human donor with classical Hodgkin lymphoma. Each CDR3 is given with its conserved first and last residue. The order of the fields is J gene, D gene, V gene, CDR3 protein, CDR3 DNA. The D gene is left open where the match is weak.

>TRBJ2-7|NA|TRBV6-5
CASSYSTGASYEQYF
TGTGCCAGCAGTTACTCGACGGGGGCTAGCTACGAGCAGTACTTC
>TRBJ2-1|NA|TRBV9
CASSVVAGPGTGEQFF
TGTGCCAGCAGCGTAGTGGCGGGACCGGGGACGGGTGAGCAGTTCTTC
>TRBJ2-1|NA|TRBV10-1
CASSYFTPGQGLRTTEQFF
TGCGCCAGCAGTTACTTTACGCCGGGACAAGGGCTTCGGACAACTGAGCAGTTCTTC
>TRBJ2-5|TRBD2|TRBV7-9
CASSLAWASGNQETQYF
TGTGCCAGCAGCTTAGCGTGGGCTAGCGGGAATCAGGAGACCCAGTACTTC
>TRBJ2-3|NA|TRBV18
CASSGNRKSRGNTDTQYF
TGTGCCAGCTCAGGGAACCGTAAATCCAGGGGAAACACAGATACGCAGTATTTT
>TRBJ2-5|TRBD1|TRBV11-3
CASSSGGSSETQYF
TGTGCCAGCAGCTCAGGGGGCAGTTCGGAGACCCAGTACTTC
>TRBJ2-2|TRBD1|TRBV28
CASSSPSSGGPNTGELFF
TGTGCCAGCAGTTCGCCTTCTTCAGGGGGTCCGAACACCGGGGAGCTGTTTTTT
>TRBJ1-5|TRBD1|TRBV27
CASSGGNGNQPQHF
TGTGCCAGCTCAGGGGGCAACGGCAATCAGCCCCAGCATTTT
>TRBJ1-1|NA|TRBV6-5
CASSYRGARTEAFF
TGTGCCAGCAGTTATAGAGGGGCGAGGACTGAAGCTTTCTTT
>TRBJ2-7|TRBD1|TRBV19
CATRPGTGNYEQYF
TGTGCCACTAGACCCGGGACAGGGAACTACGAGCAGTACTTC
>TRBJ2-1|NA|TRBV11-3
CASSLSPGYEQFF
TGTGCCAGCAGCTTATCTCCCGGATATGAGCAGTTCTTC
>TRBJ2-4|NA|TRBV28
CASSMGGEDKNIQYF
TGTGCCAGCAGTATGGGCGGGGAAGACAAAAACATTCAGTACTTC
>TRBJ2-2|NA|TRBV6-1
CASIRVSANTGELFF
TGTGCCAGCATAAGGGTTTCGGCGAACACCGGGGAGCTGTTTTTT
>TRBJ2-7|NA|TRBV28
CASSLFGANSYEQYF
TGTGCCAGCAGTTTATTCGGGGCTAATTCCTACGAGCAGTACTTC
>TRBJ1-4|NA|TRBV7-9
CASSAAGATNEKLFF
TGTGCCAGCAGCGCAGCAGGTGCAACTAATGAAAAACTGTTTTTT